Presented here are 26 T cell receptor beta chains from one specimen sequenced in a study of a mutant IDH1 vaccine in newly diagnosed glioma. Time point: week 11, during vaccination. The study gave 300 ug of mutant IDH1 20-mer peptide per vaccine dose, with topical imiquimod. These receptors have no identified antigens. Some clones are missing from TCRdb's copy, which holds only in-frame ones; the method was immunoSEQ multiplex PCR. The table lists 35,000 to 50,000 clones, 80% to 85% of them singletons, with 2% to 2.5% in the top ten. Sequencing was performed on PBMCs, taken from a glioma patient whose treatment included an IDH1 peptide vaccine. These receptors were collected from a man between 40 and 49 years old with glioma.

CDR3 DNA: TGTGCCACCAGGTCAGGGTCTCGGACAGGGTCATCCTACGAGCAGTACTTC. Amino acids: CATRSGSRTGSSYEQYF. This chain uses TRBV27 with TRBJ2-7; 8 bases line up with TRBD1. After removal of 10 bases from V and 1 base from J, the junction contained 18 bases not matched to a gene. The CDR3 totals 17 residues. CDR1 is MNHEY, CDR2 SMNVEV, per germline (reference sequence).

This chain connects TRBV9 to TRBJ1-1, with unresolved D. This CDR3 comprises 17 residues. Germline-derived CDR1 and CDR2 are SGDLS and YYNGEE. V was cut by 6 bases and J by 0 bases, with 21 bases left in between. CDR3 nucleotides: TGTGCCAGCACCAAACAACCACTATGGGGTTTGAACACTGAAGCTTTCTTT. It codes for CASTKQPLWGLNTEAFF.

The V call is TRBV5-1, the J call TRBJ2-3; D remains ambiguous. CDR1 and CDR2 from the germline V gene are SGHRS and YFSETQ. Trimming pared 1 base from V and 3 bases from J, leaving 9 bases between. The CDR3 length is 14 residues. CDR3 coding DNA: TGCGCCAGCAGCTTGCGGTCTGGTACAGATACGCAGTATTTT. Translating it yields CASSLRSGTDTQYF.

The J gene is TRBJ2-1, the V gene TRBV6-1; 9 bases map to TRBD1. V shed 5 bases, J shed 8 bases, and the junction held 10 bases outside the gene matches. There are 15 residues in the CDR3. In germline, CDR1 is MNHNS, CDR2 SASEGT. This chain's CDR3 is CASSSRGTGLDEQFF. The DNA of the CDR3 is TGTGCCAGCAGTTCGAGAGGGACAGGGCTCGATGAGCAGTTCTTC.

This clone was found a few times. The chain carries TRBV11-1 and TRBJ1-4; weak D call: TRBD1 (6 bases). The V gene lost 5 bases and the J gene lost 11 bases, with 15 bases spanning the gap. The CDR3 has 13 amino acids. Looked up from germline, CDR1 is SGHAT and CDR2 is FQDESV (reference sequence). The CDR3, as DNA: TGTGCCAGCAGCCAAGCGGACAGTACGAAACTGTTTTTT. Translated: CASSQADSTKLFF.

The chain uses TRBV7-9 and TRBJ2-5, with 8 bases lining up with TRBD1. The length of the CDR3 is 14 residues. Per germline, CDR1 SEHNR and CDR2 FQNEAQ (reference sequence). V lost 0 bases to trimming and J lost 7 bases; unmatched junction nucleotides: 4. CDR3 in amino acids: CASSLADRAGTQYF. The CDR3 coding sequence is TGTGCCAGCAGCTTAGCGGACAGGGCAGGGACCCAGTACTTC.

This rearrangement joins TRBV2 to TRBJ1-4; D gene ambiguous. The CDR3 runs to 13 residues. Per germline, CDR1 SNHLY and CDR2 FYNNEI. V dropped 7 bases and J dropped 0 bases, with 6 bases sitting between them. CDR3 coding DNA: TGTGCCAGCACAGACGCAACTAATGAAAAACTGTTTTTT. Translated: CASTDATNEKLFF.

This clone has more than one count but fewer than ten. The CDR3 sequence is CASSSGQGDYGYTF. CDR3 nucleotides: TGTGCCAGCAGTTCGGGTCAGGGGGACTATGGCTACACCTTC. The chain employs TRBV28 and TRBJ1-2; 7 bases match TRBD1. Looked up from germline, CDR1 is MDHEN and CDR2 is SYDVKM. The CDR3 consists of 14 residues. V was clipped by 4 bases and J by 3 bases; unmatched bases: 5.

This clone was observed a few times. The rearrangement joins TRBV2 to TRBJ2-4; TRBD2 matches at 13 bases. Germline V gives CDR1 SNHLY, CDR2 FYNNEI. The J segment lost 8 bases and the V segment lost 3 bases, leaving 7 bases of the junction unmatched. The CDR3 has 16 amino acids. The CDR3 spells CASSDLGLAGEDIQYF. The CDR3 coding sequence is TGTGCCAGCAGTGACCTAGGACTAGCGGGAGAGGACATTCAGTACTTC.

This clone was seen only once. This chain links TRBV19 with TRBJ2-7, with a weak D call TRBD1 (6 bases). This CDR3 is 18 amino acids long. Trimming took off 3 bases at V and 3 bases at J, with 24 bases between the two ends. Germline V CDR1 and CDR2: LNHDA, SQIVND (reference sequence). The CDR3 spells CASSIYLPTGTELYEQYF. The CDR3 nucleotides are TGTGCCAGTAGTATCTACCTCCCTACAGGGACGGAACTCTACGAGCAGTACTTC.

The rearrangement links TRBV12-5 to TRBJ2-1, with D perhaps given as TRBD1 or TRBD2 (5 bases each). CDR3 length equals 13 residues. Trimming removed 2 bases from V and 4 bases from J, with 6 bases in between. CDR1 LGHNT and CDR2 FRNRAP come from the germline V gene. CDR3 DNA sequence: TGTGCTAGTGGTTTGTGGGGGTACAATGAGCAGTTCTTC. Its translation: CASGLWGYNEQFF.

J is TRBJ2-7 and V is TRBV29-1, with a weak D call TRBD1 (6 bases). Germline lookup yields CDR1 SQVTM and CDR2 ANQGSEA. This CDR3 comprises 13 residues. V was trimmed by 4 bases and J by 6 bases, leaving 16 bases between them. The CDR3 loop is CSVVGALNGEQYF. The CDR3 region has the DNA TGCAGCGTTGTGGGGGCTCTTAACGGCGAGCAGTACTTC.

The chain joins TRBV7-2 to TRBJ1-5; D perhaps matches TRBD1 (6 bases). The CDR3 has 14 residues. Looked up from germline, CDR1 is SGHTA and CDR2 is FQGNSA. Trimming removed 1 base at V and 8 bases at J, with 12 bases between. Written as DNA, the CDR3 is TGTGCCAGCAGCTTAGGAACAGGGTCCAAGCCCCAGCATTTT. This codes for CASSLGTGSKPQHF.

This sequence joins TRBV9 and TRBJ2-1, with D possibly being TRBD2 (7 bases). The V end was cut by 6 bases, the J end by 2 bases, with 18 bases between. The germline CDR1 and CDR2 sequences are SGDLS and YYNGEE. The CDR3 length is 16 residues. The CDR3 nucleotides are TGTGCCAGCAATACGGGGGGCCCCTTACCCTACAATGAGCAGTTCTTC. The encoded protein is CASNTGGPLPYNEQFF.

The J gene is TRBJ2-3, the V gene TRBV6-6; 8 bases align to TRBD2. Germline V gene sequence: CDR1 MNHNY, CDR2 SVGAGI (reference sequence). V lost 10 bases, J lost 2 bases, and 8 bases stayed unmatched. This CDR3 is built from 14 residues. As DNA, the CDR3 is TGTGCCACCAAACGGGGGGGGACCACAGATACGCAGTATTTT. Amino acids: CATKRGGTTDTQYF.

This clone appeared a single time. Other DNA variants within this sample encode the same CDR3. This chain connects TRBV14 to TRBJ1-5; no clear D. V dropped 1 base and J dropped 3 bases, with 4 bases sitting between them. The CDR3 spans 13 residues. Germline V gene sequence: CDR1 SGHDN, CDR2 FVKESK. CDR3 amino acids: CASSQGPNQPQHF. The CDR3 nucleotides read TGTGCCAGCAGCCAAGGCCCCAATCAGCCCCAGCATTTT.

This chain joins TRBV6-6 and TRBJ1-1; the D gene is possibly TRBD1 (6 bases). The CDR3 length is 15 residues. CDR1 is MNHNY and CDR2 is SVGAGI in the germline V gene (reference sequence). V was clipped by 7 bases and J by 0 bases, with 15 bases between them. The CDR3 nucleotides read TGTGCCAGCAACCAGGGGCTACTCATGAACACTGAAGCTTTCTTT. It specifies CASNQGLLMNTEAFF.

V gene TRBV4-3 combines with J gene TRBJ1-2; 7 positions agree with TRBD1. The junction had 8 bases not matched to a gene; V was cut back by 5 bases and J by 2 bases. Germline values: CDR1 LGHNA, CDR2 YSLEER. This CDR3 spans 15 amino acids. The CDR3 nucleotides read TGCGCCAGCAGCGCGGAGACAGGGCCGAACTATGGCTACACCTTC. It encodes CASSAETGPNYGYTF.

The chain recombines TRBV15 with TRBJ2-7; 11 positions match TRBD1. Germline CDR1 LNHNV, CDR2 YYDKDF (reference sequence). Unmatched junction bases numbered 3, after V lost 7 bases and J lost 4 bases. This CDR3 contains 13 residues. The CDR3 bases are TGTGCCACCACCCGGGACAGGGGGTACGAGCAGTACTTC. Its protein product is CATTRDRGYEQYF. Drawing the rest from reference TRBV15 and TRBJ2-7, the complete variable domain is DAMVIQNPRYQVTQFGKPVTLSCSQTLNHNVMYWYQQKSSQAPKLLFHYYDKDFNNEADTPDNFQSRRPNTSFCFLDIRSPGLGDTAMYLCATTRDRGYEQYFGPGTRLTVT.

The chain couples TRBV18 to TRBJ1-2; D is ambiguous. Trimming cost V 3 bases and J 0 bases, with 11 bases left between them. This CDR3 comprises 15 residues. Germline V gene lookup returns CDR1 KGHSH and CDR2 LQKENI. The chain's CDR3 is CASSPPADSNYGYTF. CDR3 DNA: TGTGCCAGCTCACCTCCCGCAGATTCTAACTATGGCTACACCTTC.

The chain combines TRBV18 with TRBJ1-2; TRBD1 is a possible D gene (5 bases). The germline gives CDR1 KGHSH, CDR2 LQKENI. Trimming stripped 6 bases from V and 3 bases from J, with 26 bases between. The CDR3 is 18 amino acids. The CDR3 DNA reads TGTGCCAGCTCCCCTTATGCGGGACTCTCCGGGCACGACTATGGCTACACCTTC. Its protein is CASSPYAGLSGHDYGYTF. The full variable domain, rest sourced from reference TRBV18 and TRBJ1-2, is NAGVMQNPRHLVRRRGQEARLRCSPMKGHSHVYWYRQLPEEGLKFMVYLQKENIIDESGMPKERFSAEFPKEGPSILRIQQVVRGDSAAYFCASSPYAGLSGHDYGYTFGSGTRLTVV.

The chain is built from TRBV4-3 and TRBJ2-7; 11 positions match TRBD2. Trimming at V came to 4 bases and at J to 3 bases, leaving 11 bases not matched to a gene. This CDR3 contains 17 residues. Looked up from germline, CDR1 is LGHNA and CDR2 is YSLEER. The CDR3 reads CASSPGLAGDRSYEQYF. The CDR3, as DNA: TGCGCCAGCAGCCCCGGACTAGCGGGCGACCGGAGCTACGAGCAGTACTTC.

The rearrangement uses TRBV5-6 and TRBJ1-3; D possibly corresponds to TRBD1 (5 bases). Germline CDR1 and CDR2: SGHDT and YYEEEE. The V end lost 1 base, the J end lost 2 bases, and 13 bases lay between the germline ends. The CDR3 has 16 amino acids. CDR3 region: CASSLLGGSAGNTIYF. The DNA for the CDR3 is TGTGCCAGCAGCTTGTTGGGGGGAAGCGCTGGAAACACCATATATTTT.

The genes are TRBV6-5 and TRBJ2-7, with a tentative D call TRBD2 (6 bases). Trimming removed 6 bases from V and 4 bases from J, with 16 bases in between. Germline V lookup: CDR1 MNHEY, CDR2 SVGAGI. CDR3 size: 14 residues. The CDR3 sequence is CASRERGTLYEQYF. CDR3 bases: TGTGCCAGCAGGGAACGGGGGACTCTTTACGAGCAGTACTTC.

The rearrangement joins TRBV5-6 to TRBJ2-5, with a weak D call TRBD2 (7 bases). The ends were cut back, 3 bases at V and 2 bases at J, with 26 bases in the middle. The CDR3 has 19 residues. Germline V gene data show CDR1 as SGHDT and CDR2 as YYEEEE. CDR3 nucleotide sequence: TGTGCCAGCAGCTCGGACTCACTCGCATGGGGGGGGCTTCAAGAGACCCAGTACTTC. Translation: CASSSDSLAWGGLQETQYF.

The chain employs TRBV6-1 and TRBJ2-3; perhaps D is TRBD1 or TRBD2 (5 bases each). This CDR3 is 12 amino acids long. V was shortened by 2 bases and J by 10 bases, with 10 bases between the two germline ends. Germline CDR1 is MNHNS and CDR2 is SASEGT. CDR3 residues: CASSERVGAQYF. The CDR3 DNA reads TGTGCCAGCAGTGAAAGGGTGGGGGCGCAGTATTTT.